The clone carrying this T cell receptor (beta chain) was found many times. Its antigen remains unknown. The data were taken from a study of spatial heterogeneity in lung cancer. Findings of the study overall: At tumor resection, ubiquitous expanded TCRs were detected in blood more often than later.

The CDR3 is 14 amino acids. Germline V lookup: CDR1 MNHEY, CDR2 SVGAGI. Trimming removed 2 bases from V and 3 bases from J, with 11 bases in between. TCRdb ran MiXCR on the 5' RACE reads and lists one entry per CDR3 protein. The sample consists of 15,000 to 20,000 distinct CDR3 sequences, roughly a fifth of them appearing once. Specified time point: sample taken at primary tumor resection. From tumor, nontumor lung or frozen PBMC, whole RNA was taken unsorted for sequencing. There were roughly 78 donors, all of them untreated patients with early-stage non-small cell lung cancer. The TCR originated in a male donor with early-stage non-small cell lung cancer. The chain couples TRBV6-5 to TRBJ2-7, with D possibly matching TRBD2 (6 bases). The sample was PBMCs, taken at surgery. CDR3 nucleotides: TGTGCCAGCAGTTACGGCGGGGCAGACTACGAGCAGTACTTC. This gives the protein CASSYGGADYEQYF.